Reported below is one TCR beta chain. Its antigen is not known. CDR3 length: 13 residues. CDR1 is SGDLS and CDR2 is YYNGEE in the germline V gene. V was pared by 2 bases and J by 6 bases, with 9 bases between. Clones were read by immunoSEQ multiplex PCR, and TCRdb kept only the in-frame ones, dropping some. The sample lists around 100,000 clones; roughly 88% were seen once. The sample is drawn from a study of radiation and T cells in renal cell carcinoma. Study-wide findings and caveats: Top tumor clonotypes rose in blood 2 weeks post-radiation, then contracted.

Indicated time point: blood 4 weeks post-SBRT, at nephrectomy. Specified treatment: 15 Gy SBRT to primary tumor, nephrectomy 4 weeks later. Nephrectomy followed 15 Gy stereotactic body radiation by 4 weeks. This renal cell carcinoma was of the clear cell type. The J gene is TRBJ2-1, the V gene TRBV9; possibly TRBD2 for D (5 bases). The sample was blood, taken from a patient whose treatment included radiotherapy and nephrectomy. The origin of this receptor is a man between 60 and 75 years old with renal cell carcinoma. The CDR3: CASSVRGRNEQFF. The CDR3 bases are TGTGCCAGCAGCGTTCGAGGGCGCAATGAGCAGTTCTTC.